Below, 5 T cell receptor beta chains from the same sample are listed, as sequenced in a study of fetal regulatory T cell absence and autoimmunity. Assay used: immunoSEQ multiplex PCR; TCRdb lists only in-frame clones, some missing. The profile shows about 95,000 clones, roughly 78% of them singletons. Sequences were obtained from pancreas tissue. The origin of the receptors is a male donor with IPEX syndrome.

This clone is medium-sized. The CDR3 DNA reads as TGTGCCAGCAGTGAAGCAGGGAACATTCAGTACTTC. It is translated as CASSEAGNIQYF. V usage is TRBV6-1 and J usage is TRBJ2-4, with unresolved D. This CDR3 spans 12 amino acids. V was shortened by 0 bases and J by 7 bases, with 4 bases between the two germline ends. Germline V gives CDR1 MNHNS, CDR2 SASEGT.

J is TRBJ2-7 and V is TRBV7-2; 9 bases map to TRBD2. Germline CDR1 and CDR2: SGHTA and FQGNSA. The CDR3 runs 15 residues. V was pared by 0 bases and J by 7 bases, with 7 bases of the junction left unmatched. In DNA, the CDR3 is TGTGCCAGCAGCTTAGCCCCTAGCGGGACGGAGGAGCAGTACTTC. The encoded protein is CASSLAPSGTEEQYF.

The chain recombines TRBV11-2 with TRBJ1-1, with a tentative D call TRBD1 (5 bases). CDR3 length: 17 amino acids. Between the trimmed V and J ends, which lost 1 base and 0 bases, there was a span of 15 bases. CDR1 and CDR2 from the germline V gene are SGHAT and FQNNGV. The CDR3 here is CASSLGVGATLNTEAFF. CDR3 DNA sequence: TGTGCCAGCAGCTTAGGGGTTGGGGCAACGCTGAACACTGAAGCTTTCTTT. The entire variable domain, with the rest obtained from reference TRBV11-2 and TRBJ1-1, is as follows: EAGVAQSPRYKIIEKRQSVAFWCNPISGHATLYWYQQILGQGPKLLIQFQNNGVVDDSQLPKDRFSAERLKGVDSTLKIQPAKLEDSAVYLCASSLGVGATLNTEAFFGQGTRLTVV.

The J gene is TRBJ1-1, the V gene TRBV7-9; D call uncertain. From germline, CDR1 is SEHNR and CDR2 FQNEAQ (reference sequence). The V end lost 5 bases, the J end lost 2 bases, and 6 bases lay between the germline ends. The CDR3 length is 12 residues. The CDR3 DNA is TGTGCCAGCAGCCCCTTTAACACTGAAGCTTTCTTT. Its translation is CASSPFNTEAFF.

The genes are TRBV30 and TRBJ1-4; D is undetermined. Germline loops: CDR1 GTSNPN, CDR2 SVGIG (reference sequence). V dropped 1 base and J dropped 0 bases, with 12 bases sitting between them. This CDR3 has 16 amino acids. CDR3 DNA sequence: TGTGCCTGGAGTGCCGTTAGGGAGACAACTAATGAAAAACTGTTTTTT. Its protein product is CAWSAVRETTNEKLFF.